This T cell receptor beta chain was found in a study of T cell responses to AZD1222 COVID-19 vaccine. Across the whole study: Second-dose groups at about 4 or about 12 weeks were pooled.

Only in-frame clones appear in the TCRdb table, and some are missing; sequencing was by immunoSEQ multiplex PCR. The table shows tens of thousands of clones, with about nine tenths occurring only once. Study-wide results and caveats: In a largely white British group with more females than males, clonal diversity was possibly underestimated. The study found vaccine-associated CD4 TCRs spanning spike, dominant at 160-218 and 743-854.

A remark on this clone: The antigen is unknown.

This CDR3 contains 14 residues. V lost 1 base to trimming and J lost 9 bases, with 10 bases between them. Germline CDR1 reads SGHVS; CDR2 reads FQNEAQ. The specimen was peripheral blood, collected on day 0 of AZD1222 vaccination. This receptor was obtained from an adult in good health. The V and J genes are TRBV7-8 and TRBJ1-6; D ambiguous. The CDR3 DNA sequence: TGTGCCAGCAGCTTAGATTCCGGCGGTTCACCCCTCCACTTT. This sequence encodes CASSLDSGGSPLHF.